The 21 T cell receptor beta chains below come from one sample, sequenced in a study of T cell responses to AZD1222 COVID-19 vaccine. This table comes from immunoSEQ multiplex PCR, and its TCRdb copy is limited to in-frame clones, with some not included. The data show 150,000 to 170,000 clones, about nine tenths seen once. Sequencing was performed on peripheral blood, taken on day 0 of AZD1222 vaccination. Receptors were obtained from an adult in good health.

J is TRBJ1-1 and V is TRBV29-1, with 7 bases lining up with TRBD1. The CDR3 runs to 13 residues. Trimming at V came to 1 base and at J to 5 bases, leaving 4 bases not matched to a gene. Germline CDR1 and CDR2: SQVTM and ANQGSEA. The chain's CDR3 is CSVEGQGGTEAFF. DNA for the CDR3: TGCAGCGTTGAAGGACAGGGAGGGACTGAAGCTTTCTTT.

V usage is TRBV7-9 and J usage is TRBJ1-3; 9 bases fit TRBD1. V shed 5 bases and J 0 bases; nucleotides not matched to a gene: 5. CDR1 SEHNR and CDR2 FQNEAQ come from the germline V gene (reference sequence). There are 16 residues in the CDR3. This chain's CDR3 is CASSGDREPSGNTIYF. The CDR3 DNA is TGTGCCAGCAGCGGGGACAGGGAACCCTCTGGAAACACCATATATTTT.

The genes are TRBV25-1 and TRBJ2-3; 7 bases match TRBD1. The CDR3 covers 13 residues. Germline V lookup: CDR1 MGHDK, CDR2 SYGVNS. V was pared by 8 bases and J by 1 base, with 3 bases of the junction left unmatched. In DNA form, the CDR3 reads TGTGCCAGCCGGGACAGCGGCACAGATACGCAGTATTTT. The encoded protein is CASRDSGTDTQYF.

The chain carries TRBV25-1 and TRBJ1-2; unclear D gene. V was pared by 0 bases and J by 4 bases, with 9 bases between. The CDR3 consists of 14 residues. The germline CDR1 and CDR2 sequences are MGHDK and SYGVNS. The CDR3, as DNA: TGTGCCAGCAGTGAATACCAGGCCCCCTATGGCTACACCTTC. This codes for CASSEYQAPYGYTF.

This clone is a singleton in its sample. The chain links TRBV28 to TRBJ1-1; D gene uncertain. V was cut by 2 bases and J by 5 bases, with 12 bases left in between. CDR3 size: 14 residues. CDR1 and CDR2 (germline): MDHEN, SYDVKM. The CDR3 spells CASSLAAGGTEAFF. CDR3 in DNA: TGTGCCAGCAGTTTAGCGGCAGGCGGGACTGAAGCTTTCTTT. Together with reference TRBV28 and TRBJ1-1, the CDR3 gives the full variable domain: DVKVTQSSRYLVKRTGEKVFLECVQDMDHENMFWYRQDPGLGLRLIYFSYDVKMKEKGDIPEGYSVSREKKERFSLILESASTNQTSMYLCASSLAAGGTEAFFGQGTRLTVV.

This chain links TRBV19 with TRBJ1-2; D ambiguous. Germline CDR1 is LNHDA and CDR2 is SQIVND (reference sequence). V shed 7 bases and J shed 2 bases, with 11 bases lying between them. The CDR3 runs 13 residues. The CDR3 DNA reads as TGTGCCAGTATGTACAGTAACAACTATGGCTACACCTTC. It encodes CASMYSNNYGYTF. Using reference TRBV19 and TRBJ1-2 for the parts outside the CDR3, the full variable domain is DGGITQSPKYLFRKEGQNVTLSCEQNLNHDAMYWYRQDPGQGLRLIYYSQIVNDFQKGDIAEGYSVSREKKESFPLTVTSAQKNPTAFYLCASMYSNNYGYTFGSGTRLTVV.

The V and J genes are TRBV14 and TRBJ1-2; possibly TRBD1 for D (6 bases). V was shortened by 4 bases and J by 8 bases, with 14 bases between the two germline ends. Per germline, CDR1 SGHDN and CDR2 FVKESK. This CDR3 comprises 13 residues. CDR3 sequence reads: CASSLGGGKGYTF. The CDR3 DNA is TGTGCCAGCAGCCTCGGGGGGGGCAAAGGCTACACCTTC.

The rearrangement links TRBV11-2 to TRBJ2-1; D unresolved. The length of the CDR3 is 13 residues. The V and J ends lost 4 bases and 14 bases respectively, with 18 bases between them. The V gene's germline CDR1 is SGHAT and CDR2 FQNNGV. The CDR3 reads CASSSLREERKFF. CDR3 nucleotides: TGTGCCAGCAGCTCTCTCCGAGAGGAGAGGAAGTTCTTC.

This sequence joins TRBV10-3 and TRBJ1-2; D call uncertain. The CDR3 loop spans 14 amino acids. V lost 0 bases, J lost 2 bases, and 7 bases lay in between. Germline CDR1 and CDR2: ENHRY and SYGVKD. The CDR3 DNA reads TGTGCCATCAGTGAGTCGGCCAGGAACTATGGCTACACCTTC. It specifies CAISESARNYGYTF.

The CDR3 spells CAPGWGQVTKNIQYF. As DNA, the CDR3 is TGTGCCCCAGGGTGGGGACAGGTAACCAAAAACATTCAGTACTTC. The chain has TRBV21-1 and TRBJ2-4; the table's TRBD1 call for D was not verified on the DNA. TRBV21-1 is shown as a pseudogene. This CDR3 has 15 amino acids.

Only a few counts were recorded for this clone. This sequence joins TRBV12-5 and TRBJ2-7, with 7 bases matching TRBD2. The CDR3 covers 13 residues. The trim removed 1 base at V and 4 bases at J, leaving 1 base unmatched. Germline V gene sequence: CDR1 LGHNT, CDR2 FRNRAP. The CDR3, as DNA: TGTGCTAGTGGTTTGGCGGGGGGTTACGAGCAGTACTTC. Encoded protein: CASGLAGGYEQYF.

The chain combines TRBV6-2 or TRBV6-3 with TRBJ2-3, with unresolved D. The CDR3 runs 14 residues. In germline, CDR1 is MNHEY, CDR2 SVGEGT. With 2 bases removed from V and 5 bases from J, the gap between germline ends came to 11 bases. CDR3 amino acids: CASSYTTHLDTQYF. CDR3 nucleotides: TGTGCCAGCAGTTACACGACCCACCTAGATACGCAGTATTTT.

CDR3 coding DNA: TGTGCCAGCAGCTTTGTAGGGGGCTACAATGAGCAGTTCTTC. Its protein product is CASSFVGGYNEQFF. This chain joins TRBV7-9 and TRBJ2-1, with a weak D call TRBD1 (6 bases). CDR1 and CDR2 from the germline V gene are SEHNR and FQNEAQ (reference sequence). V was clipped by 3 bases and J by 3 bases, with 9 bases between them. This CDR3 has 14 amino acids.

The chain uses TRBV5-1 and TRBJ1-2, with 11 nucleotides matching TRBD1. With 0 bases clipped from V and 10 bases from J, the junction kept 5 bases outside the gene matches. Germline-derived CDR1 and CDR2 are SGHRS and YFSETQ. This CDR3 region has 14 residues. The chain's CDR3 is CASSLAGTGGVYTF. The CDR3 DNA sequence: TGCGCCAGCAGCTTGGCCGGGACAGGGGGTGTCTACACCTTC.

The rearrangement links TRBV10-3 to TRBJ1-2; 7 nucleotides match TRBD1. The CDR3 runs 14 residues. Germline CDR1 ENHRY, CDR2 SYGVKD. The J segment lost 4 bases and the V segment lost 1 base, leaving 3 bases of the junction unmatched. CDR3 sequence (DNA): TGTGCCATCAGTGAGTTCGCAGGGGGCTATGGCTACACCTTC. Translated: CAISEFAGGYGYTF.

This chain joins TRBV19 and TRBJ2-7; D is uncertain. The V gene's germline CDR1 is LNHDA and CDR2 SQIVND (reference sequence). V lost 4 bases and J 7 bases, leaving 8 bases between the germline ends. This CDR3 spans 11 amino acids. The CDR3 DNA sequence: TGTGCCAGTAGTAACTCTTGGGAGCAGTACTTC. This sequence encodes CASSNSWEQYF.

The chain joins TRBV28 to TRBJ1-2; D is unclear. Trimming pared 7 bases from V and 6 bases from J, leaving 15 bases between. There are 13 residues in the CDR3. In germline, CDR1 is MDHEN, CDR2 SYDVKM. This CDR3 reads CASTWGIGNGYTF. In DNA, the CDR3 is TGTGCCAGCACCTGGGGAATAGGGAATGGCTACACCTTC.

The chain employs TRBV5-1 and TRBJ1-4, with 7 bases lining up with TRBD1. Germline CDR1 is SGHRS and CDR2 is YFSETQ. This CDR3 has 15 amino acids. The J segment lost 3 bases and the V segment lost 4 bases, leaving 6 bases of the junction unmatched. For the CDR3, the DNA is TGCGCCAGCAGCCCCCAGGGGGGCTCTAATGAAAAACTGTTTTTT. This codes for CASSPQGGSNEKLFF.

The V call is TRBV3-1 (or the pseudogene TRBV3-2), the J call TRBJ1-2; a weak D match, TRBD1 (6 bases). The germline V and J ends were trimmed by 2 bases and 5 bases, with 9 bases remaining between them. The germline V gene has CDR1 LGHDT and CDR2 YNNKEL (reference sequence). CDR3 length equals 13 residues. CDR3 bases: TGTGCCAGCAGCCAAACAGGGACGTATGGCTACACCTTC. Protein sequence: CASSQTGTYGYTF.

CDR3 in amino acids: CASSLGQTVISGNTIYF. CDR3 nucleotides: TGTGCCAGCAGCTTAGGCCAAACTGTAATCTCTGGAAACACCATATATTTT. The chain has TRBV7-8 and TRBJ1-3; D gene uncertain. V gave up 1 base and J gave up 0 bases, with 13 bases separating them. The CDR3 length is 17 residues. Germline-derived CDR1 and CDR2 are SGHVS and FQNEAQ.

J is TRBJ1-1 and V is TRBV5-5, with D perhaps matching TRBD1 (6 bases). This CDR3 contains 15 residues. V was cut by 0 bases and J by 5 bases, with 14 bases left in between. Per germline, CDR1 SGHKS and CDR2 YYEKEE (reference sequence). This CDR3 reads CASSLVSGAGTEAFF. CDR3 sequence (DNA): TGTGCCAGCAGCTTGGTTTCGGGGGCAGGGACTGAAGCTTTCTTT.